The sequence of this TCR beta chain was determined in a study of cytomegalovirus exposure and HLA in healthy donors. The germline gives CDR1 SGHRS, CDR2 YFSETQ. The CDR3 has 14 residues. With 0 bases clipped from V and 3 bases from J, the junction kept 2 bases outside the gene matches. PCR employed 60 Vbeta and 13 Jbeta primers. The assay was immunoSEQ multiplex PCR, and TCRdb's table has in-frame clones only and misses some. The sample has about 160,000 clones; about four fifths are singletons. Specimen: PBMCs. This chain connects TRBV5-1 to TRBJ1-2, with 7 bases aligning to TRBD1. This TCR was recovered from a woman between 50 and 59 years old in good health and CMV-seronegative. Written as DNA, the CDR3 is TGCGCCAGCAGCTTGGGGGACAGCTACTATGGCTACACCTTC. It translates to CASSLGDSYYGYTF.